What follows are 30 T cell receptor beta chains derived from one specimen sequenced in a study of T cell changes during pregnancy in multiple sclerosis (dated by TCRdb to 2018 to 2020). To prepare the library, the immunoSEQ multiplex PCR assay was applied. TCRdb holds this immuneACCESS table with in-frame rearrangements only. Some clones are missing; in checked studies, unresolved V genes explain under half, and the rest has no known cause. In all, the sample holds over 75,000 clones, and almost 95% of those were seen once. The ten biggest clones cover around 2.5% of the sample. Sequences were derived from peripheral blood, sampled in the first trimester of pregnancy. The origin of the receptors is a female donor with multiple sclerosis, enrolled in a pregnancy study.

A few counts support this clone. The chain joins TRBV27 to TRBJ1-3; D possibly corresponds to TRBD1 (5 bases). CDR3 length equals 14 residues. Trimming shortened V by 5 bases and J by 2 bases, and 10 bases separated the two germline ends. Germline CDR1 is MNHEY and CDR2 is SMNVEV (reference sequence). The CDR3 loop is CASSPTVPGNTIYF. The CDR3, as DNA: TGTGCCAGCAGTCCGACAGTGCCTGGAAACACCATATATTTT.

Here the CDR3 reads CASSALGGTSNEQFF. The CDR3 DNA reads as TGTGCCAGCAGCGCCCTTGGGGGGACTAGCAATGAGCAGTTCTTC. The V and J genes are TRBV9 and TRBJ2-1, with 8 positions matching TRBD2. The CDR3 has 15 residues. Germline-derived CDR1 and CDR2 are SGDLS and YYNGEE. V shed 3 bases and J 6 bases; nucleotides not matched to a gene: 8.

J is TRBJ2-5 and V is TRBV6-5, with 7 nucleotides matching TRBD1. The germline V gene has CDR1 MNHEY and CDR2 SVGAGI. This CDR3 contains 13 residues. V gave up 8 bases and J gave up 1 base; unmatched junction bases: 4. The CDR3 reads CASARGFQETQYF. CDR3 nucleotide sequence: TGTGCCAGCGCCAGGGGGTTCCAAGAGACCCAGTACTTC.

This chain connects TRBV28 to TRBJ2-1; D gene unclear. The CDR3 has 13 amino acids. V was trimmed by 2 bases and J by 9 bases, leaving 11 bases between them. Germline V gene data show CDR1 as MDHEN and CDR2 as SYDVKM. The CDR3 nucleotides read TGTGCCAGCAGTTTAGATTTGACGGGTGAGCAGTTCTTC. Translated, it gives CASSLDLTGEQFF.

This clone was observed a single time. Here the CDR3 reads CASSISVSREAFF. CDR3 nucleotide sequence: TGTGCCAGTAGTATTTCGGTTTCTAGGGAAGCTTTCTTT. The rearrangement links TRBV19 to TRBJ1-1; D is ambiguous. Trimming cost V 3 bases and J 8 bases, with 13 bases left between them. The CDR3 covers 13 residues. CDR1 is LNHDA and CDR2 is SQIVND in the germline V gene (reference sequence).

The chain combines TRBV18 with TRBJ2-7; 7 bases match TRBD1. Germline V gene data show CDR1 as KGHSH and CDR2 as LQKENI. The J segment lost 4 bases and the V segment lost 4 bases, leaving 13 bases of the junction unmatched. The CDR3 is made up of 16 amino acids. CDR3 bases: TGTGCCAGCTCACTAAAGGAACTCGGGACAGCGTACGAGCAGTACTTC. It is translated as CASSLKELGTAYEQYF.

The chain recombines TRBV19 with TRBJ1-5, with unresolved D. The CDR3 runs to 13 residues. Germline CDR1 LNHDA, CDR2 SQIVND (reference sequence). V lost 3 bases and J 5 bases, leaving 8 bases between the germline ends. CDR3 loop: CASSIVIYQPQHF. CDR3 nucleotides: TGTGCCAGTAGTATTGTAATTTATCAGCCCCAGCATTTT.

The V gene is TRBV5-1, the J gene TRBJ2-1; TRBD1 is a possible D gene (5 bases). This CDR3 spans 14 amino acids. Germline CDR1 SGHRS, CDR2 YFSETQ. Trimming left V 1 base short and J 5 bases short, with 10 bases between. CDR3 coding DNA: TGCGCCAGCAGCTTGTACAGGTTAGACAATGAGCAGTTCTTC. It specifies CASSLYRLDNEQFF.

The V gene is TRBV4-2, the J gene TRBJ2-1, with TRBD2 matching over 8 bases. V was clipped by 0 bases and J by 6 bases; unmatched bases: 4. From germline, CDR1 is LGHNA and CDR2 YNFKEQ. The CDR3 contains 15 residues. In DNA form, the CDR3 reads TGTGCCAGCAGCCAAGATGGACTAGCCGGCAATGAGCAGTTCTTC. This codes for CASSQDGLAGNEQFF.

This clone turned up a few times. The CDR3 spells CASRPLAGGGNEQFF. The CDR3 DNA is TGTGCCAGCAGGCCTCTAGCGGGAGGAGGTAATGAGCAGTTCTTC. The chain employs TRBV28 and TRBJ2-1; 11 positions agree with TRBD2. The CDR3 is 15 amino acids. The trim removed 6 bases at V and 7 bases at J, leaving 8 bases unmatched. Germline assignment: CDR1 MDHEN and CDR2 SYDVKM.

The chain uses TRBV28 and TRBJ2-2; TRBD1 aligns across 12 bases. Germline assignment: CDR1 MDHEN and CDR2 SYDVKM. The CDR3 has 17 amino acids. V shed 4 bases, J shed 6 bases, and the junction held 9 bases outside the gene matches. The CDR3, as DNA: TGTGCCAGCAGTTGGCCGGGACAGGGGGCTTTAGCCGGGGAGCTGTTTTTT. It is translated as CASSWPGQGALAGELFF.

The chain has TRBV4-3 and TRBJ2-7; D uncertain. The CDR3 sequence is 13 residues long. Germline V lookup: CDR1 LGHNA, CDR2 YSLEER. V was clipped by 0 bases and J by 3 bases, with 6 bases between them. In DNA form, the CDR3 reads TGCGCCAGCAGCCAAGAGGTGAGCTACGAGCAGTACTTC. Amino acids: CASSQEVSYEQYF.

This chain connects TRBV6-1 to TRBJ2-1; 10 bases are a match to TRBD1. This CDR3 contains 15 residues. With 4 bases clipped from V and 4 bases from J, the junction kept 4 bases outside the gene matches. Germline V gene data show CDR1 as MNHNS and CDR2 as SASEGT. This chain's CDR3 is CASSATGGQYNEQFF. CDR3 DNA: TGTGCCAGCAGTGCGACAGGGGGCCAATACAATGAGCAGTTCTTC.

The CDR3 protein is CASSFLATGYNEQFF. The CDR3 nucleotides read TGTGCCAGCAGCTTTCTAGCGACCGGTTACAATGAGCAGTTCTTC. The chain links TRBV5-5 to TRBJ2-1, with D possibly being TRBD2 (6 bases). The V gene's germline CDR1 is SGHKS and CDR2 YYEKEE (reference sequence). Trimming stripped 2 bases from V and 4 bases from J, with 13 bases between. The CDR3 sequence is 15 residues long.

The rearrangement uses TRBV7-3 and TRBJ2-5; TRBD2 matches at 9 bases. V lost 4 bases to trimming and J lost 5 bases; unmatched junction nucleotides: 5. CDR1 is SGHTA, CDR2 FQGTGA, per germline. This CDR3 region has 14 residues. The CDR3 sequence is CASSSGLAGETQYF. DNA for the CDR3: TGTGCCAGCAGCTCGGGACTAGCTGGGGAGACCCAGTACTTC.

V is TRBV28 and J is TRBJ2-5, with TRBD2 matching 12 bases. In germline, CDR1 is MDHEN, CDR2 SYDVKM. The trim removed 6 bases at V and 4 bases at J, leaving 6 bases unmatched. This CDR3 has 15 residues. The CDR3: CASREGGLAGETQYF. CDR3 nucleotides: TGTGCCAGCAGGGAAGGGGGACTAGCGGGAGAGACCCAGTACTTC.

The rearrangement joins TRBV28 to TRBJ1-5, with 10 nucleotides matching TRBD1. The CDR3 is 17 residues long. Losses at the gene ends were 6 bases for V and 0 bases for J; bases not matched to a gene: 8. From germline, CDR1 is MDHEN and CDR2 SYDVKM. CDR3 bases: TGTGCCAGCAGATCGGACAGGGGGGTTTCTAGCAATCAGCCCCAGCATTTT. Amino acid sequence: CASRSDRGVSSNQPQHF.

V usage is TRBV28 and J usage is TRBJ2-7, with 7 bases aligning to TRBD2. Trimming took 7 bases from V and 7 from J; bases not matched to a gene: 10. This CDR3 has 13 amino acids. CDR1 and CDR2 from the germline V gene are MDHEN and SYDVKM. CDR3 sequence: CASKEAGVREQYF. CDR3 bases: TGTGCCAGCAAGGAGGCGGGAGTACGGGAGCAGTACTTC. Using reference TRBV28 and TRBJ2-7 for the parts outside the CDR3, the full variable domain is DVKVTQSSRYLVKRTGEKVFLECVQDMDHENMFWYRQDPGLGLRLIYFSYDVKMKEKGDIPEGYSVSREKKERFSLILESASTNQTSMYLCASKEAGVREQYFGPGTRLTVT.

V gene TRBV19 combines with J gene TRBJ2-1, with TRBD2 matching 11 bases. There are 18 residues in the CDR3. Germline V gene lookup returns CDR1 LNHDA and CDR2 SQIVND (reference sequence). The V and J ends lost 4 bases and 0 bases, in that order; junction bases with no gene match: 8. CDR3: CASSRLAGGPSSYNEQFF. In nucleotides, the CDR3 is TGTGCCAGTAGTAGGTTAGCGGGAGGGCCGAGCTCCTACAATGAGCAGTTCTTC.

The J gene is TRBJ2-1, the V gene TRBV28; 15 bases map to TRBD2. Germline V gene lookup returns CDR1 MDHEN and CDR2 SYDVKM. With V trimmed by 5 bases and J by 5 bases, 4 bases remained unmatched. This CDR3 has 16 amino acids. CDR3 coding DNA: TGTGCCAGCAGTACTTGGACTAGCGGGAGGGACAATGAGCAGTTCTTC. It is translated as CASSTWTSGRDNEQFF.

This clone was seen a single time. The genes are TRBV28 and TRBJ2-3; 10 positions agree with TRBD2. The CDR3 runs to 15 residues. J lost 2 bases, V lost 7 bases, and 6 bases had no gene match. Germline CDR1 is MDHEN and CDR2 is SYDVKM. CDR3 DNA: TGTGCCAGCAAACTACTAGCGGGATCCACAGATACGCAGTATTTT. Translating gives CASKLLAGSTDTQYF.

This chain uses TRBV9 with TRBJ1-4; the match to TRBD1 covers 11 bases. Germline trimming cut 0 bases from V and 8 bases from J; bases unmatched to any gene: 9. This CDR3 spans 17 amino acids. Germline assignment: CDR1 SGDLS and CDR2 YYNGEE. The CDR3 bases are TGTGCCAGCAGCGTAGAAGGGACAGGGGGTTTCGGCGAAAAACTGTTTTTT. It codes for CASSVEGTGGFGEKLFF.

CDR3: CASSLPGDNEKLFF. CDR3 bases: TGTGCCAGCAGCTTGCCCGGGGATAATGAAAAACTGTTTTTT. The chain links TRBV5-5 to TRBJ1-4; no reliable D call. The CDR3 is made up of 14 amino acids. The germline gives CDR1 SGHKS, CDR2 YYEKEE (reference sequence). V lost 1 base and J lost 4, with 8 bases in between.

This clone occurred once. This rearrangement joins TRBV11-2 to TRBJ2-2; no clear D gene. The CDR3 covers 15 residues. In germline, CDR1 is SGHAT, CDR2 FQNNGV. Trimming took 0 bases from V and 7 from J, leaving 12 bases between them. The CDR3 here is CASSLERASGGELFF. CDR3 in DNA: TGTGCCAGCAGCTTAGAACGAGCATCGGGCGGGGAGCTGTTTTTT.

The chain employs TRBV11-2 and TRBJ2-7, with 7 bases identical to TRBD1. The V gene end was trimmed by 3 bases and the J gene end by 7 bases; junction bases not matched to a gene: 3. Germline loops: CDR1 SGHAT, CDR2 FQNNGV. The CDR3 spans 12 residues. CDR3 sequence: CASSFRDREQYF. The CDR3 nucleotides are TGTGCCAGCAGCTTCCGGGACAGAGAGCAGTACTTC.

This clone was observed once. The chain carries TRBV7-8 and TRBJ1-2, with 8 bases that match TRBD1. Germline V gives CDR1 SGHVS, CDR2 FQNEAQ. Germline trimming cut 2 bases from V and 4 bases from J; bases unmatched to any gene: 6. This CDR3 region has 15 residues. CDR3 sequence: CASSLLAGGAYGYTF. CDR3 in DNA: TGTGCCAGCAGCTTATTGGCAGGGGGCGCCTATGGCTACACCTTC.

Note on this clone: An end of the junction does not agree with germline; a read error may underlie this. The rearrangement links TRBV2 to TRBJ2-1; 8 positions match TRBD2. CDR3 length: 11 amino acids. Germline V gives CDR1 SNHLY, CDR2 FYNNEI. CDR3 coding DNA: TGCACCTCGACTAGCGCCCATGAGCAGTTCTTC. It specifies CTSTSAHEQFF.

The gene calls are TRBV27 and TRBJ2-6; possibly TRBD2 for D (6 bases). In germline, CDR1 is MNHEY, CDR2 SMNVEV (reference sequence). Trimming stripped 2 bases from V and 4 bases from J, with 18 bases between. This CDR3 has 18 residues. CDR3 amino acids: CASSLGWQRGGGANVLTF. CDR3 DNA sequence: TGTGCCAGCAGTTTAGGCTGGCAGAGAGGAGGGGGGGCCAACGTCCTGACTTTC.

The CDR3 sequence is CASSVGPGTGSYEQYF. In DNA, the CDR3 is TGTGCCAGCAGCGTAGGCCCCGGGACAGGGAGTTACGAGCAGTACTTC. The J gene is TRBJ2-7, the V gene TRBV9, with TRBD1 matching 9 bases. CDR1 is SGDLS and CDR2 is YYNGEE in the germline V gene. The CDR3 runs to 16 residues. The V gene end was trimmed by 0 bases and the J gene end by 4 bases; junction bases not matched to a gene: 8.

The V gene is TRBV21-1, the J gene TRBJ1-2. TRBV21-1 is an annotated pseudogene. There are 16 residues in the CDR3. CDR3 amino acids: CASSKPGEVGGYGYTF. CDR3 nucleotides: TGTGCCAGCAGCAAACCGGGGGAGGTTGGAGGCTATGGCTACACCTTC.